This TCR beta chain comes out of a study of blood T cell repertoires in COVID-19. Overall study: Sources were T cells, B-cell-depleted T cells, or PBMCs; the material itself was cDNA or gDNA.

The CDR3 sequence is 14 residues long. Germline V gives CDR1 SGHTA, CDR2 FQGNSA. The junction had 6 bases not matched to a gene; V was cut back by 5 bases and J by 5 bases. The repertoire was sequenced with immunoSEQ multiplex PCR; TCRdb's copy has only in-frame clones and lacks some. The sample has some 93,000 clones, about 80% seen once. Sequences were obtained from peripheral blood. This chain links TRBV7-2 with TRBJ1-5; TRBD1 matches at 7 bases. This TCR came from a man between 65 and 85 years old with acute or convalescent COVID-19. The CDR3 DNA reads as TGTGCCAGCAGCGCACAAACAGGGGATCAGCCCCAGCATTTT. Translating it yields CASSAQTGDQPQHF.